One sample yielded the 29 T cell receptor beta chains listed below, sequenced in a study of cytomegalovirus exposure and HLA in healthy donors (dated by TCRdb to 2016 to 2017). Library construction relied on the immunoSEQ multiplex PCR assay. For the multiplex PCR, a mixture combining 60 forward primers for TCR Vbeta segments and 13 reverse primers for TCR Jbeta segments was used. TCRdb took over this immuneACCESS table, retaining in-frame rearrangements with V and J assigned. Such tables are incomplete; in checked studies, under half of the missing clones stem from an unresolved V gene, and the remainder is unexplained. The sample profile shows over 200,000 clones; 77% of them were found once. The ten top clones hold around 2.8% of the sample. Sample: PBMCs. The receptors were gathered from an older woman in good health and CMV-seropositive.

The chain combines TRBV25-1 with TRBJ2-3; D remains unclear. Germline V gives CDR1 MGHDK, CDR2 SYGVNS. The V and J ends lost 4 bases and 6 bases respectively, with 8 bases between them. CDR3 length: 12 amino acids. The CDR3 spells CASSGFRDTQYF. The CDR3 DNA reads TGTGCCAGCAGTGGATTCCGGGATACGCAGTATTTT.

The rearrangement links TRBV5-1 to TRBJ2-7; D might be TRBD1 (6 bases). V was cut by 1 base and J by 2 bases, with 10 bases left in between. CDR1 and CDR2 from the germline V gene are SGHRS and YFSETQ. This CDR3 spans 14 amino acids. CDR3 amino acids: CASSLLTGAYEQYF. The DNA of the CDR3 is TGCGCCAGCAGCTTGTTGACAGGAGCCTACGAGCAGTACTTC.

The rearrangement joins TRBV5-5 to TRBJ2-3; 13 positions match TRBD2. The J segment lost 5 bases and the V segment lost 3 bases, leaving 6 bases of the junction unmatched. This CDR3 has 16 residues. Germline CDR1 and CDR2: SGHKS and YYEKEE (reference sequence). The CDR3 sequence is CASSSRLAGGRDTQYF. The CDR3 DNA is TGTGCCAGCAGCTCCCGACTAGCGGGAGGAAGAGATACGCAGTATTTT.

The chain uses TRBV5-1 and TRBJ2-1; TRBD2 agrees at 12 bases. J lost 8 bases, V lost 5 bases, and 8 bases had no gene match. This CDR3 contains 15 residues. CDR1 is SGHRS, CDR2 YFSETQ, per germline. The CDR3 protein is CASSVTSGSTYEQFF. The CDR3 DNA is TGCGCCAGCAGTGTGACTAGCGGGAGTACCTATGAGCAGTTCTTC. Full variable domain (missing parts from reference TRBV5-1 and TRBJ2-1): KAGVTQTPRYLIKTRGQQVTLSCSPISGHRSVSWYQQTPGQGLQFLFEYFSETQRNKGNFPGRFSGRQFSNSRSEMNVSTLELGDSALYLCASSVTSGSTYEQFFGPGTRLTVL.

V gene TRBV4-1 combines with J gene TRBJ2-7, with unresolved D. Germline values: CDR1 MGHRA, CDR2 YSYEKL. There are 15 residues in the CDR3. V was trimmed by 4 bases and J by 2 bases, leaving 15 bases between them. The CDR3 DNA sequence: TGCGCCAGCAGCCCGAATGCTCCAACAACCTACGAGCAGTACTTC. Its protein product is CASSPNAPTTYEQYF.

In nucleotides, the CDR3 is TGCGCCACCAGACAGGGGGCAACTAATGAAAAACTGTTTTTT. It is translated as CATRQGATNEKLFF. The chain recombines TRBV10-2 with TRBJ1-4; TRBD1 matches at 9 bases. V was clipped by 10 bases and J by 0 bases; unmatched bases: 3. This CDR3 comprises 14 residues. The V gene's germline CDR1 is WSHSY and CDR2 SAAADI.

This chain uses TRBV30 with TRBJ1-4, with D perhaps matching TRBD1 (6 bases). The CDR3 contains 13 residues. CDR1 GTSNPN and CDR2 SVGIG come from the germline V gene (reference sequence). Trimming left V 3 bases short and J 8 bases short, with 13 bases between. CDR3 region: CAWSPGTGEKLFF. In DNA form, the CDR3 reads TGTGCCTGGAGCCCGGGCACAGGGGAAAAACTGTTTTTT.

This chain links TRBV10-1 with TRBJ2-2; 8 bases map to TRBD2. The CDR3 length is 15 residues. Germline V gene data show CDR1 as WNHNN and CDR2 as SYGVQD (reference sequence). Trimming cost V 3 bases and J 5 bases; bases outside gene matches: 5. As DNA, the CDR3 is TGCGCCAGCAGTGAACAAAGCGGGAGAACCGGGGAGCTGTTTTTT. This encodes CASSEQSGRTGELFF.

The chain has TRBV6-5 and TRBJ1-1, with D possibly TRBD1 on 6 matching bases. Trimming removed 8 bases from V and 1 base from J, with 11 bases in between. Germline V gene sequence: CDR1 MNHEY, CDR2 SVGAGI. The CDR3 is 13 residues long. This CDR3 reads CASGSQGNTEAFF. The CDR3 bases are TGTGCCAGCGGGTCACAGGGGAACACTGAAGCTTTCTTT.

V and J are TRBV5-1 and TRBJ2-1; D is perhaps TRBD2 (5 bases). Trimming removed 3 bases from V and 1 base from J, with 23 bases in between. The length of the CDR3 is 19 residues. Germline assignment: CDR1 SGHRS and CDR2 YFSETQ. Here the CDR3 DNA reads TGCGCCAGCAGCTCAGCCGGAGGCCTTAGCCTTCCTTCCTACAATGAGCAGTTCTTC. Translated: CASSSAGGLSLPSYNEQFF.

This clone was observed a few times. The V and J genes are TRBV2 and TRBJ1-1, with a tentative D call TRBD1 (6 bases). CDR1 and CDR2 (germline): SNHLY, FYNNEI. The CDR3 contains 13 residues. V shed 8 bases and J shed 1 base, with 11 bases lying between them. Written as DNA, the CDR3 is TGTGCCAGCCACGGACAGACGAACACTGAAGCTTTCTTT. This codes for CASHGQTNTEAFF.

This rearrangement joins TRBV7-6 to TRBJ2-7, with 9 positions matching TRBD2. Germline CDR1 and CDR2: SGHVS and FNYEAQ. This CDR3 spans 16 amino acids. Trimming removed 5 bases from V and 5 bases from J; junction bases left unmatched: 13. As DNA, the CDR3 is TGTGCCAGCAGCCCCTTGGGGGGCGGGAGGGGAGACGAGCAGTACTTC. It specifies CASSPLGGGRGDEQYF.

The chain employs TRBV7-9 and TRBJ2-3, with 8 bases aligning to TRBD2. The CDR3 extends over 16 amino acids. With 5 bases clipped from V and 0 bases from J, the junction kept 7 bases outside the gene matches. Germline V lookup: CDR1 SEHNR, CDR2 FQNEAQ (reference sequence). The CDR3 DNA sequence: TGTGCCAGCAGCCCAAGATCTAGCGGGAGCACAGATACGCAGTATTTT. Protein product: CASSPRSSGSTDTQYF.

This clone has only a few counts. The chain uses TRBV18 and TRBJ2-5; tentative D call: TRBD1 (6 bases). Germline V gives CDR1 KGHSH, CDR2 LQKENI. V was trimmed by 3 bases and J by 5 bases, leaving 13 bases between them. This CDR3 comprises 14 residues. The CDR3 here is CASSPVGGPETQYF. The CDR3 DNA reads as TGTGCCAGCTCACCCGTTGGGGGCCCGGAGACCCAGTACTTC.

The chain joins TRBV4-2 to TRBJ1-5; weak D call: TRBD1 (5 bases). Germline V gene lookup returns CDR1 LGHNA and CDR2 YNFKEQ. The V and J ends lost 3 bases and 5 bases respectively, with 11 bases between them. CDR3 length: 14 amino acids. This chain's CDR3 is CASSQERGYQPQHF. DNA for the CDR3: TGTGCCAGCAGCCAGGAAAGGGGATATCAGCCCCAGCATTTT.

The V and J genes are TRBV19 and TRBJ2-7; no clear D gene. Between the trimmed V and J ends, which lost 8 bases and 6 bases, there was a span of 17 bases. Germline V lookup: CDR1 LNHDA, CDR2 SQIVND (reference sequence). The CDR3 covers 13 residues. The CDR3 spells CASSLARTSEQYF. CDR3 nucleotides: TGTGCCAGTTCCCTGGCCCGTACGTCCGAGCAGTACTTC.

The V and J genes are TRBV9 and TRBJ2-3; D is perhaps TRBD2 (5 bases). CDR1 and CDR2 (germline): SGDLS, YYNGEE. The V gene lost 4 bases and the J gene lost 0 bases, with 18 bases spanning the gap. This CDR3 is 17 amino acids long. This CDR3 is CASSLRGGGSSTDTQYF. The CDR3 DNA reads TGTGCCAGCAGCCTCCGAGGAGGCGGGTCTAGCACAGATACGCAGTATTTT.

The rearrangement joins TRBV18 to TRBJ2-3; D is perhaps TRBD1 (5 bases). The CDR3 is 15 residues long. Germline V gene data show CDR1 as KGHSH and CDR2 as LQKENI. V was pared by 1 base and J by 5 bases, with 13 bases between. In nucleotides, the CDR3 is TGTGCCAGCTCACCACTAGGGCAGGGCAGAGATACGCAGTATTTT. This sequence encodes CASSPLGQGRDTQYF.

J is TRBJ1-1 and V is TRBV6-6; possible D gene TRBD1, 5 bases. Trimming left V 5 bases short and J 5 bases short, with 18 bases between. CDR1 and CDR2 from the germline V gene are MNHNY and SVGAGI (reference sequence). CDR3 length equals 15 residues. CDR3 amino acids: CASSPFLGGSTEAFF. CDR3 bases: TGTGCCAGCAGTCCCTTTTTGGGGGGAAGTACTGAAGCTTTCTTT.

The J gene is TRBJ2-7, the V gene TRBV5-4; 8 positions match TRBD2. The V and J ends lost 4 bases and 4 bases, in that order; junction bases with no gene match: 16. There are 17 residues in the CDR3. CDR1 and CDR2 (germline): SGHNT, YYREEE (reference sequence). In nucleotides, the CDR3 is TGTGCCAGCAGCCCGGGCGTAGCGGCGGGAGGAGGGTACGAGCAGTACTTC. It is translated as CASSPGVAAGGGYEQYF.

The rearrangement uses TRBV11-3 and TRBJ2-7; 9 bases agree with TRBD2. CDR1 SGHNT and CDR2 YENEEA come from the germline V gene. V lost 3 bases, J lost 2 bases, and 5 bases stayed unmatched. The CDR3 totals 15 residues. The DNA for the CDR3 is TGTGCCAGCAGCTTTCTAGCGGGAACAACCTACGAGCAGTACTTC. Protein: CASSFLAGTTYEQYF.

This clone was observed a handful of times. The chain uses TRBV9 and TRBJ1-1, with TRBD1 matching over 7 bases. The CDR3 sequence is 15 residues long. The ends lost 3 bases at V and 0 bases at J; junction bases unmatched: 5. Germline CDR1 is SGDLS and CDR2 is YYNGEE. The CDR3 is CASSDRGNMNTEAFF. The CDR3 bases are TGTGCCAGCAGCGACAGGGGAAATATGAACACTGAAGCTTTCTTT.

The chain is built from TRBV6-1 and TRBJ1-4, with 9 bases fitting TRBD1. CDR1 and CDR2 (germline): MNHNS, SASEGT. After removal of 4 bases from V and 8 bases from J, the junction contained 8 bases not matched to a gene. The CDR3 consists of 15 residues. This chain's CDR3 is CASSGGTGRREKLFF. In DNA form, the CDR3 reads TGTGCCAGCAGTGGCGGGACAGGGAGAAGAGAAAAACTGTTTTTT.

The chain couples TRBV6-6 to TRBJ1-1, with 9 bases matching TRBD1. The CDR3 length is 14 residues. Trimming at V came to 5 bases and at J to 4 bases, leaving 5 bases not matched to a gene. Germline V gene sequence: CDR1 MNHNY, CDR2 SVGAGI (reference sequence). The CDR3 loop is CASSAQGAGTEAFF. The CDR3 coding sequence is TGTGCCAGCAGTGCACAGGGGGCAGGCACTGAAGCTTTCTTT.

The CDR3 is CASSQTGGILTDTQYF. As DNA, the CDR3 is TGCGCCAGCAGCCAGACAGGGGGAATATTAACAGATACGCAGTATTTT. The chain employs TRBV4-3 and TRBJ2-3; TRBD1 matches at 9 bases. V was clipped by 3 bases and J by 3 bases; unmatched bases: 7. The CDR3 covers 16 residues. Germline CDR1 LGHNA, CDR2 YSLEER.

CDR3: CASTAFGTGGTGELFF. CDR3 in DNA: TGTGCCAGCACCGCGTTTGGGACAGGGGGCACCGGGGAGCTGTTTTTT. This chain uses TRBV7-6 with TRBJ2-2; TRBD1 matches at 11 bases. The V gene's germline CDR1 is SGHVS and CDR2 FNYEAQ. J was trimmed by 4 bases and V by 7 bases; bases with no gene match: 8. The CDR3 spans 16 residues. The full variable domain, completed using reference TRBV7-6 and TRBJ2-2, is GAGVSQSPRYKVTKRGQDVALRCDPISGHVSLYWYRQALGQGPEFLTYFNYEAQQDKSGLPNDRFSAERPEGSISTLTIQRTEQRDSAMYRCASTAFGTGGTGELFFGEGSRLTVL.

In nucleotides, the CDR3 is TGTGCCAGTAGTTCACCCGGGACAGGCGCCTCCTACGAGCAGTACTTC. As protein: CASSSPGTGASYEQYF. The chain joins TRBV19 to TRBJ2-7, with 8 nucleotides matching TRBD1. The V gene's germline CDR1 is LNHDA and CDR2 SQIVND (reference sequence). J gave up 0 bases and V 5 bases, and 9 bases lay outside the gene matches. The CDR3 has 16 amino acids.

The V and J genes are TRBV5-6 and TRBJ1-2; 12 bases are a match to TRBD1. The CDR3 spans 16 residues. Looked up from germline, CDR1 is SGHDT and CDR2 is YYEEEE. After removal of 5 bases from V and 6 bases from J, the junction contained 11 bases not matched to a gene. The CDR3 DNA reads TGTGCCAGCAGACGGGACAGGGGGCCGCCATGGAATGGCTACACCTTC. This codes for CASRRDRGPPWNGYTF.

Concerning this clone itself: Other nucleotide sequences in the sample specify the same CDR3. The rearrangement uses TRBV9 and TRBJ1-2, with D hard to call. This CDR3 spans 14 amino acids. Trimming stripped 3 bases from V and 2 bases from J, with 11 bases between. Germline CDR1 is SGDLS and CDR2 is YYNGEE. The CDR3 DNA sequence: TGTGCCAGCAGCGCGGGAGGTCTGAACTATGGCTACACCTTC. As protein: CASSAGGLNYGYTF.